What follows are 19 T cell receptor beta chains derived from one specimen sequenced in a study of blood T cell repertoires in COVID-19. Some clones are missing from TCRdb's copy, which holds only in-frame ones; the method was immunoSEQ multiplex PCR. Here the sample spans about 240,000 clones, approximately 85% being singletons. The sequencing input was peripheral blood. Source of these receptors: a man aged 80 or over with acute or convalescent COVID-19.

This chain uses TRBV5-5 with TRBJ1-5, with TRBD1 as a possible D gene (6 bases). CDR3 length equals 14 residues. Germline CDR1 SGHKS, CDR2 YYEKEE (reference sequence). Trimming removed 1 base from V and 6 bases from J, with 11 bases in between. CDR3 sequence (DNA): TGTGCCAGCAGCTTGTCAGGGGCTGGTCAGCCCCAGCATTTT. Translating it yields CASSLSGAGQPQHF.

The chain employs TRBV6-5 and TRBJ2-5, with TRBD1 as a possible D gene (8 bases). The CDR3 runs 15 residues. Deletions cut 5 bases from V and 2 bases from J, with 15 bases between. The germline gives CDR1 MNHEY, CDR2 SVGAGI. The CDR3 loop reads CASSRQGRGQETQYF. The CDR3 region has the DNA TGTGCCAGCAGTAGACAGGGGAGGGGGCAAGAGACCCAGTACTTC.

This clone was counted only a few times. The chain combines TRBV6-6 with TRBJ1-5, with D perhaps TRBD1 (6 bases). The CDR3 has 15 residues. Looked up from germline, CDR1 is MNHNY and CDR2 is SVGAGI (reference sequence). V was trimmed by 0 bases and J by 6 bases, leaving 12 bases between them. In DNA, the CDR3 is TGTGCCAGCAGTTACTCGATGGGGGCAAGTCAGCCCCAGCATTTT. Residues: CASSYSMGASQPQHF.

This clone occurred once. The rearrangement uses TRBV6-2 or TRBV6-3 and TRBJ1-4; D unresolved. Trimming pared 4 bases from V and 7 bases from J, leaving 13 bases between. The germline CDR1 and CDR2 sequences are MNHEY and SVGEGT. The CDR3 consists of 14 residues. CDR3: CASSFGGIGEKLFF. The DNA of the CDR3 is TGTGCCAGCAGTTTCGGAGGAATTGGTGAAAAACTGTTTTTT.

The genes are TRBV14 and TRBJ1-1; a possible D gene is TRBD1 (6 bases). The germline V gene encodes CDR1 SGHDN and CDR2 FVKESK. This CDR3 has 13 amino acids. V dropped 1 base and J dropped 4 bases, with 7 bases sitting between them. The CDR3 loop is CASSQVGATEAFF. The CDR3 nucleotides read TGTGCCAGCAGCCAAGTGGGGGCCACTGAAGCTTTCTTT.

V and J are TRBV15 and TRBJ1-2, with 7 bases aligning to TRBD1. The CDR3 runs 12 residues. The J segment lost 5 bases and the V segment lost 7 bases, leaving 4 bases of the junction unmatched. Looked up from germline, CDR1 is LNHNV and CDR2 is YYDKDF (reference sequence). CDR3 loop: CATTTGSYGYTF. In nucleotides, the CDR3 is TGTGCCACCACGACAGGGTCTTATGGCTACACCTTC.

The V gene is TRBV10-3, the J gene TRBJ2-3, with TRBD2 matching over 8 bases. CDR1 and CDR2 (germline): ENHRY, SYGVKD. After removal of 11 bases from V and 2 bases from J, the junction contained 6 bases not matched to a gene. The CDR3 covers 13 residues. In DNA form, the CDR3 reads TGTGCCTCCCAAGCGGGGGACACAGATACGCAGTATTTT. Protein product: CASQAGDTDTQYF.

Only a few counts were recorded for this clone. The chain couples TRBV4-3 to TRBJ1-4, with a weak D call TRBD1 (6 bases). Trimming removed 3 bases from V and 5 bases from J, with 10 bases in between. Germline-derived CDR1 and CDR2 are LGHNA and YSLEER. There are 14 residues in the CDR3. The CDR3 loop reads CASSHLTGNEKLFF. CDR3 bases: TGCGCCAGCAGCCATCTAACAGGGAATGAAAAACTGTTTTTT.

The chain combines TRBV6-6 with TRBJ1-5, with a tentative D call TRBD1 (5 bases). V gave up 9 bases and J gave up 2 bases, with 14 bases separating them. Germline CDR1 reads MNHNY; CDR2 reads SVGAGI (reference sequence). CDR3 size: 14 residues. DNA for the CDR3: TGTGCCAGTTATTCCGGGGGACGCAATCAGCCCCAGCATTTT. Translation gives CASYSGGRNQPQHF.

This clone was counted a single time. The gene calls are TRBV6-6 and TRBJ1-3; D may be TRBD1 (6 bases). Germline-derived CDR1 and CDR2 are MNHNY and SVGAGI (reference sequence). Trimming cost V 6 bases and J 0 bases, with 9 bases left between them. CDR3 length: 14 amino acids. The CDR3 is CASSQDSSGNTIYF. CDR3 bases: TGTGCCAGCAGCCAGGACAGCTCTGGAAACACCATATATTTT.

A single count supports this clone. This chain links TRBV7-2 with TRBJ2-2; 7 nucleotides match TRBD1. V gave up 5 bases and J gave up 0 bases; unmatched junction bases: 6. CDR1 and CDR2 from the germline V gene are SGHTA and FQGNSA. The CDR3 covers 16 residues. DNA for the CDR3: TGTGCCAGCAGCGCCAGGACAGGCGCGAACACCGGGGAGCTGTTTTTT. Translating it yields CASSARTGANTGELFF.

The chain couples TRBV2 to TRBJ2-3; maybe TRBD1 (6 bases). The CDR3 is made up of 15 amino acids. Germline V gene lookup returns CDR1 SNHLY and CDR2 FYNNEI. Trimming removed 4 bases at V and 0 bases at J, with 11 bases between. The DNA of the CDR3 is TGTGCCAGCAGTGCTGGGACAACTAGCACAGATACGCAGTATTTT. Protein product: CASSAGTTSTDTQYF.

J is TRBJ2-2 and V is TRBV7-2; D gene unclear. Germline V gives CDR1 SGHTA, CDR2 FQGNSA. This CDR3 contains 13 residues. V was pared by 5 bases and J by 6 bases, with 10 bases between. Written as DNA, the CDR3 is TGTGCCAGCAGCCCCCCGTCTTCCGGGGAGCTGTTTTTT. It yields the protein CASSPPSSGELFF.

The chain links TRBV9 to TRBJ2-3, with 12 bases fitting TRBD2. With 3 bases clipped from V and 6 bases from J, the junction kept 5 bases outside the gene matches. The CDR3 consists of 15 residues. The germline CDR1 and CDR2 sequences are SGDLS and YYNGEE. This chain's CDR3 is CASSEGTSGPDTQYF. The CDR3 DNA follows: TGTGCCAGCAGCGAGGGGACTAGCGGGCCCGATACGCAGTATTTT.

The chain employs TRBV5-1 and TRBJ2-1; TRBD2 matches 7 bases. Germline CDR1 SGHRS, CDR2 YFSETQ. Germline trimming cut 1 base from V and 7 bases from J; bases unmatched to any gene: 8. This CDR3 spans 15 amino acids. CDR3 DNA sequence: TGCGCCAGCAGCTTGAATCCGGGACTACAGAATGAGCAGTTCTTC. Protein: CASSLNPGLQNEQFF.

The chain recombines TRBV5-1 with TRBJ2-7; D not resolved. V lost 2 bases, J lost 0 bases, and 9 bases lay in between. The germline CDR1 and CDR2 sequences are SGHRS and YFSETQ. The CDR3 is made up of 14 amino acids. CDR3 DNA: TGCGCCAGCAGCTTTACCGAGAGCTCCTACGAGCAGTACTTC. It yields the protein CASSFTESSYEQYF.

There are a few counts of this clone. The chain couples TRBV21-1 to TRBJ2-1; TRBD2 is the table's D call and was not checked against the DNA. TRBV21-1 is a recognized pseudogene. The CDR3 extends over 14 amino acids. CDR3 nucleotide sequence: TGTGCCAGCAGCAAGCGGGAGCGCTACAATGAGCAGTTCTTC. It encodes CASSKRERYNEQFF.

The chain combines TRBV7-2 with TRBJ1-2; TRBD1 matches 9 bases. This CDR3 comprises 18 residues. Germline V gene data show CDR1 as SGHTA and CDR2 as FQGNSA. J gave up 4 bases and V 4 bases, and 16 bases lay outside the gene matches. The CDR3 DNA is TGTGCCAGCAGCTCCCGCAGCCGGCCGACAGGGGGTGGCTATGGCTACACCTTC. Its translation is CASSSRSRPTGGGYGYTF. The entire variable domain, with the rest obtained from reference TRBV7-2 and TRBJ1-2, is as follows: GAGVSQSPSNKVTEKGKDVELRCDPISGHTALYWYRQSLGQGLEFLIYFQGNSAPDKSGLPSDRFSAERTGGSVSTLTIQRTQQEDSAVYLCASSSRSRPTGGGYGYTFGSGTRLTVV.

This clone appeared a single time. The J gene is TRBJ2-7, the V gene TRBV29-1, with 8 bases that match TRBD1. This CDR3 has 14 residues. Germline V gene sequence: CDR1 SQVTM, CDR2 ANQGSEA. Trimming took 4 bases from V and 2 from J; bases not matched to a gene: 7. The CDR3 DNA reads TGCAGCGTTGGCGGCGGACAGGGCCCCTACGAGCAGTACTTC. It specifies CSVGGGQGPYEQYF.